This T cell receptor beta chain was obtained from a study of shared clonotypes between healthy human individuals. Remarks on this clone: This sample also contains other DNA sequences that code for the same CDR3.

CDR3 length: 12 residues. CDR1 and CDR2 from the germline V gene are GTSNPN and SVGIG (reference sequence). Trimming cost V 0 bases and J 4 bases, with 7 bases left between them. Data came from immunoSEQ multiplex PCR; TCRdb stores just in-frame clones and leaves some out. The table records 2.5 million or so clones, around nine tenths of them present only once. Material for sequencing was naive CD4+ T cells sorted from blood. Subset specified: CD45RA+ positively selected. The clonotype originates from a man aged 18 to 30 in good health. The chain combines TRBV30 with TRBJ2-7; D uncertain. CDR3 region: CAWSVSGYEQYF. The CDR3 DNA sequence: TGTGCCTGGAGTGTATCTGGTTACGAGCAGTACTTC.